These 24 T cell receptor beta chains share one sample of origin, sequenced in a study of T cell responses to AZD1222 COVID-19 vaccine. Some clones are missing from TCRdb's copy, which holds only in-frame ones; the method was immunoSEQ multiplex PCR. Here the sample spans approximately 73,000 clones, 65% to 85% being singletons. Here the sequenced sample was peripheral blood, taken on day 0 of AZD1222 vaccination. These receptors were collected from an adult in good health.

V and J are TRBV7-8 and TRBJ1-1; no reliable D call. CDR1 is SGHVS and CDR2 is FQNEAQ in the germline V gene. The V end was cut by 5 bases, the J end by 8 bases, with 12 bases between. This CDR3 has 12 residues. CDR3 bases: TGTGCCAGCAGCCCTAACGTGGGGGAAGCTTTCTTT. Its protein product is CASSPNVGEAFF.

This CDR3 reads CASGLVPFSDEQFF. The CDR3, as DNA: TGTGCTAGTGGTTTGGTCCCTTTTAGTGATGAGCAGTTCTTC. The rearrangement uses TRBV12-5 and TRBJ2-1; no reliable D call. V was trimmed by 0 bases and J by 8 bases, leaving 11 bases between them. The CDR3 totals 14 residues. The V gene's germline CDR1 is LGHNT and CDR2 FRNRAP.

The rearrangement links TRBV4-3 to TRBJ2-7; the match to TRBD2 covers 9 bases. The V gene's germline CDR1 is LGHNA and CDR2 YSLEER. V shed 0 bases, J shed 3 bases, and the junction held 6 bases outside the gene matches. This CDR3 spans 16 amino acids. The CDR3 loop is CASSQDTGTSIYEQYF. DNA for the CDR3: TGCGCCAGCAGCCAAGATACCGGGACTAGCATCTACGAGCAGTACTTC.

This chain connects TRBV4-3 to TRBJ1-4; the D gene is possibly TRBD1 (5 bases). CDR1 is LGHNA and CDR2 is YSLEER in the germline V gene. Trimming removed 3 bases from V and 0 bases from J, with 11 bases in between. There are 16 residues in the CDR3. The CDR3 region has the DNA TGCGCCAGCAGCCACTTGAGGGGTGCAACTAATGAAAAACTGTTTTTT. Its translation: CASSHLRGATNEKLFF.

For the CDR3, the DNA is TGTGCCAGCAGCCCACACACTAAGGGGCCCCAGCATTTT. Translating gives CASSPHTKGPQHF. This chain connects TRBV7-9 to TRBJ1-5; unclear D gene. The CDR3 runs to 13 residues. Trimming shortened V by 5 bases and J by 9 bases, and 14 bases separated the two germline ends. Germline V lookup: CDR1 SEHNR, CDR2 FQNEAQ (reference sequence).

The chain links TRBV18 to TRBJ1-1; 8 nucleotides line up with TRBD1. Germline-derived CDR1 and CDR2 are KGHSH and LQKENI. The CDR3 consists of 17 residues. The junction had 14 bases not matched to a gene; V was cut back by 3 bases and J by 5 bases. This CDR3 reads CASSPLAGGASGTEAFF. In DNA, the CDR3 is TGTGCCAGCTCACCCCTGGCAGGGGGCGCTTCCGGGACTGAAGCTTTCTTT.

This chain joins TRBV30 and TRBJ1-2, with D possibly TRBD1 on 6 matching bases. The ends were cut back, 3 bases at V and 8 bases at J, with 16 bases in the middle. The CDR3 totals 13 residues. Per germline, CDR1 GTSNPN and CDR2 SVGIG (reference sequence). CDR3 DNA: TGTGCCTGGAGACCACAGGGTCTAGGCGGCTACACCTTC. Encoded protein: CAWRPQGLGGYTF.

The chain employs TRBV10-2 and TRBJ2-7; D is uncertain. V was pared by 4 bases and J by 0 bases, with 10 bases between. The CDR3 length is 14 residues. Per the germline V gene, CDR1 is WSHSY and CDR2 is SAAADI. The CDR3 region has the DNA TGCGCCAGCAGTGCGGGTCTGCCCTCCTACGAGCAGTACTTC. This encodes CASSAGLPSYEQYF.

This clone was counted only a few times. The chain has TRBV4-2 and TRBJ2-3; 9 bases fit TRBD2. The CDR3 has 14 residues. Germline CDR1 and CDR2: LGHNA and YNFKEQ. The V gene end was trimmed by 5 bases and the J gene end by 4 bases; junction bases not matched to a gene: 4. In DNA, the CDR3 is TGTGCCAGCAGCTCAGCGGGGGGCTCAGATACGCAGTATTTT. It encodes CASSSAGGSDTQYF.

There are a few counts of this clone. V usage is TRBV7-9 and J usage is TRBJ2-5, with 9 bases lining up with TRBD2. The CDR3 is 15 amino acids. The germline CDR1 and CDR2 sequences are SEHNR and FQNEAQ (reference sequence). V gave up 2 bases and J gave up 5 bases; unmatched junction bases: 6. CDR3 sequence (DNA): TGTGCCAGCAGCTTACATGGTAGCGGGGGTGAGACCCAGTACTTC. Amino acids: CASSLHGSGGETQYF.

This clone has a single count. This chain links TRBV28 with TRBJ1-1; 7 nucleotides match TRBD1. The trim removed 2 bases at V and 9 bases at J, leaving 9 bases unmatched. This CDR3 has 14 residues. Germline CDR1 reads MDHEN; CDR2 reads SYDVKM. Written as DNA, the CDR3 is TGTGCCAGCAGTTTACTACCGGCGGACAGGAAAGCTTTCTTT. Amino acid sequence: CASSLLPADRKAFF.

The CDR3 reads CASSLGARTYQETQYF. CDR3 DNA sequence: TGTGCCAGCAGCTTAGGGGCTAGGACGTACCAAGAGACCCAGTACTTC. The chain employs TRBV7-9 and TRBJ2-5, with no clear D. Trimming removed 1 base from V and 0 bases from J, with 12 bases in between. This CDR3 region has 16 residues. Germline CDR1 SEHNR, CDR2 FQNEAQ (reference sequence).

The V call is TRBV28, the J call TRBJ2-2, with D uncertain. The germline gives CDR1 MDHEN, CDR2 SYDVKM. The CDR3 has 13 amino acids. The V and J ends lost 3 bases and 6 bases respectively, with 8 bases between them. In DNA form, the CDR3 reads TGTGCCAGCAGTTTGGGTCCACCCGGGGAGCTGTTTTTT. Translated: CASSLGPPGELFF.

Of note for this clone: At the DNA level, this CDR3 is encoded by other sequences in the same sample as well. The chain uses TRBV7-9 and TRBJ2-7; tentative D call: TRBD1 (5 bases). Germline values: CDR1 SEHNR, CDR2 FQNEAQ (reference sequence). The V gene lost 1 base and the J gene lost 1 base, with 8 bases spanning the gap. There are 14 residues in the CDR3. CDR3 residues: CASSLGTGSYEQYF. CDR3 nucleotides: TGTGCCAGCAGCTTAGGAACAGGTTCCTACGAGCAGTACTTC.

The rearrangement joins TRBV12-3 or TRBV12-4 to TRBJ2-7, with D unresolved. Trimming pared 3 bases from V and 3 bases from J, leaving 6 bases between. The CDR3 consists of 12 residues. The DNA for the CDR3 is TGTGCCAGCAGTTTGAATGGCTACGAGCAGTACTTC. This gives the protein CASSLNGYEQYF.

The rearrangement links TRBV7-9 to TRBJ1-2; no definite D call. This CDR3 comprises 13 residues. Germline V gene sequence: CDR1 SEHNR, CDR2 FQNEAQ (reference sequence). V was cut by 6 bases and J by 8 bases, with 16 bases left in between. In DNA, the CDR3 is TGTGCCAGCAGTTTTAGAGGATCTCACGGCTACACCTTC. Its translation: CASSFRGSHGYTF.

This chain links TRBV30 with TRBJ1-1, with 7 bases that match TRBD1. Germline V CDR1 and CDR2: GTSNPN, SVGIG (reference sequence). This CDR3 comprises 11 residues. With V trimmed by 8 bases and J by 8 bases, 8 bases remained unmatched. The CDR3, as DNA: TGTGCCGGCGGGACAGCAGACGAAGCTTTCTTT. It translates to CAGGTADEAFF. The full variable domain, with the rest looked up from reference TRBV30 and TRBJ1-1, is SQTIHQWPATLVQPVGSPLSLECTVEGTSNPNLYWYRQAAGRGLQLLFYSVGIGQISSEVPQNLSASRPQDRQFILSSKKLLLSDSGFYLCAGGTADEAFFGQGTRLTVV.

J is TRBJ1-2 and V is TRBV11-2, with D possibly matching TRBD1 (6 bases). This CDR3 region has 12 residues. V was clipped by 4 bases and J by 8 bases, with 11 bases between them. Germline assignment: CDR1 SGHAT and CDR2 FQNNGV. The CDR3 nucleotides read TGTGCCAGCAGCTCACAGGGTACCGGCTACACCTTC. Protein: CASSSQGTGYTF.

The chain couples TRBV2 to TRBJ2-1; TRBD2 aligns across 10 bases. The CDR3 totals 14 residues. Germline values: CDR1 SNHLY, CDR2 FYNNEI. The J segment lost 7 bases and the V segment lost 7 bases, leaving 7 bases of the junction unmatched. For the CDR3, the DNA is TGTGCCAGCAAAGGGACTAGCGCAACGAATGAGCAGTTCTTC. Amino acids: CASKGTSATNEQFF.

The chain combines TRBV11-2 with TRBJ1-6; D gene ambiguous. The CDR3 covers 14 residues. Looked up from germline, CDR1 is SGHAT and CDR2 is FQNNGV. The V gene lost 1 base and the J gene lost 11 bases, with 12 bases spanning the gap. The CDR3 nucleotides are TGTGCCAGCAGCTTAGGGCGCTACGCGGCACCCCTCCACTTT. The encoded protein is CASSLGRYAAPLHF.

This clone was recorded once. This chain joins TRBV5-4 and TRBJ1-5; tentative D call: TRBD1 (5 bases). The CDR3 sequence is 17 residues long. V lost 3 bases and J 4 bases, leaving 20 bases between the germline ends. The germline V gene has CDR1 SGHNT and CDR2 YYREEE (reference sequence). The CDR3 coding sequence is TGTGCCAGCAGCTCAGGAGGGGCGCGACTTGGAAATCAGCCCCAGCATTTT. Translation: CASSSGGARLGNQPQHF.

The chain is built from TRBV2 and TRBJ1-1, with D maybe TRBD1 (6 bases). The germline CDR1 and CDR2 sequences are SNHLY and FYNNEI. The CDR3 is made up of 13 amino acids. V shed 6 bases and J shed 1 base, with 9 bases lying between them. This chain's CDR3 is CASSRTENTEAFF. Written as DNA, the CDR3 is TGTGCCAGCAGCCGGACAGAGAACACTGAAGCTTTCTTT.

The rearrangement links TRBV20-1 to TRBJ2-3; D gene uncertain. The CDR3 covers 11 residues. The ends were cut back, 5 bases at V and 4 bases at J, with 7 bases in the middle. Per the germline V gene, CDR1 is DFQATT and CDR2 is SNEGSKA (reference sequence). The CDR3 is CSAEKADTQYF. DNA of the CDR3: TGCAGTGCTGAGAAGGCAGATACGCAGTATTTT.

Notes on this clone: Germline and junction disagree at one end, which may indicate a read error. The chain has TRBV7-7 and TRBJ2-5; 14 nucleotides align to TRBD2. The CDR3 runs to 17 residues. Germline-derived CDR1 and CDR2 are SSHAT and FNYEAQ (reference sequence). The CDR3 nucleotides read TGTGCTAGCAGCCCCGGGACTAGCGGGGGATACCAAGAGACCCAGTACTTC. Residues: CASSPGTSGGYQETQYF.